This T cell receptor beta chain is drawn from a study of graft-versus-host responses after intestinal transplantation. Study details: Transplantation in recipients was multivisceral, liver-intestinal, or isolated intestinal.

This CDR3 contains 15 residues. Germline V gene lookup returns CDR1 SGDLS and CDR2 YYNGEE. V lost 3 bases to trimming and J lost 2 bases; unmatched junction nucleotides: 8. With respect to this clone: Antigen unknown.

Study-wide results and caveats: Subjects displaying graft-donor T cell macrochimerism possessed elevated graft-versus-host to host-versus-graft clonal ratios inside allografts. Early post-transplant HvG declines showed an association with peak circulating GvH clone levels.

The method was immunoSEQ multiplex PCR; TCRdb's version includes in-frame clones alone and lacks a portion of them. The data contain some 8,000 clones, approximately 97% of them singletons. The sequence derives from a human patient who received an intestinal transplant, so some T cells may come from the graft donor. This specimen consisted of PBMCs, obtained 23 days after intestinal transplant. The V gene is TRBV9, the J gene TRBJ2-7; TRBD1 aligns across 7 bases. CDR3: CASSGDSYNPYEQYF. The CDR3 DNA reads as TGTGCCAGCAGCGGGGACAGCTATAATCCCTACGAGCAGTACTTC.